Below, one T cell receptor (beta chain) is given with its context. Its antigen is not identified. Here immunoSEQ multiplex PCR was the method, and the copy in TCRdb shows in-frame clones only, minus some. The sample yields approximately 88,000 clones, 90% seen once. The sample comes from a study of T cell responses to AZD1222 COVID-19 vaccine. Overall study results and limits: Spike-specific TCR breadth rose after two AZD1222 doses, and depth rose as well. Per reports, nearly half of all spike-specific TCRs target regions that are unmutated in variants. Donors were chiefly white British, with a greater number of females, and clonal diversity was perhaps underestimated. Only after the peak T cell response were repertoires sampled.

This CDR3 has 12 residues. V shed 7 bases, J shed 10 bases, and the junction held 5 bases outside the gene matches. CDR1 is MDHEN and CDR2 is SYDVKM in the germline V gene. The chain employs TRBV28 and TRBJ1-4, with 8 positions matching TRBD1. The starting material was peripheral blood, obtained 28 days after the second AZD1222 dose. The sequence was collected from an adult who received the AZD1222 COVID-19 vaccine. The CDR3 nucleotides are TGTGCCAGCACCGGAACAGGGGGAAAACTGTTTTTT. As protein: CASTGTGGKLFF.